The source of this TCR beta chain is a study of Ad26.COV2.S vaccination and SARS-CoV-2 variants. Overall study results and limits: Breadth of non-spike TCRs did not differ between vaccinees and placebo recipients.

From germline, CDR1 is SGDLS and CDR2 YYNGEE. With 0 bases removed from V and 9 bases from J, the gap between germline ends came to 16 bases. The CDR3 consists of 15 residues. The treatment was: roughly 20 received Ad26.COV2.S at low or high dose, single or two shots; several received placebo; per-sample allocation not given. On day 63 after the first injection, vaccine and placebo recipients gave samples. Notes on this clone: Antigen: not known.

Only in-frame clones appear in the TCRdb table, and some are missing; sequencing was by immunoSEQ multiplex PCR. Among around 320,000 clones listed, about 86% were seen once. Source: peripheral blood, taken in a trial of Ad26.COV2.S vaccine versus placebo. The TCR originated in a person between 18 and 65 years old who received the Ad26.COV2.S COVID-19 vaccine or a placebo. V usage is TRBV9 and J usage is TRBJ2-1; TRBD2 might be the D (6 bases). The CDR3 sequence: CASSVDRPGVGEQFF. In nucleotides, the CDR3 is TGTGCCAGCAGCGTAGATCGCCCGGGGGTTGGTGAGCAGTTCTTC.